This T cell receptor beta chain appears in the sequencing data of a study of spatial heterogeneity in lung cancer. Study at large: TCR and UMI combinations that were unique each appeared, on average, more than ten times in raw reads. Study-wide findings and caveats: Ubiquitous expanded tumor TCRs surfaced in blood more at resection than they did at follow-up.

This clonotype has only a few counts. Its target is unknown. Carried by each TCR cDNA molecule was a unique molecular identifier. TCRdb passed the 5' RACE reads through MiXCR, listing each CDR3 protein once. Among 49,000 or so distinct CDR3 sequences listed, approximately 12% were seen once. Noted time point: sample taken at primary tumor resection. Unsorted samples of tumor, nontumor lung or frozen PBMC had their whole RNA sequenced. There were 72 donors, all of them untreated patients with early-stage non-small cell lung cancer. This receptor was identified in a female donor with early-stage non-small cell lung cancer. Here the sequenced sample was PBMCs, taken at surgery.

CDR3 protein: CSVEELGQGLGEAFF. CDR3 DNA: TGCAGCGTTGAAGAGCTTGGTCAGGGTTTGGGTGAAGCTTTCTTT. V gene TRBV29-1 combines with J gene TRBJ1-1; D may be TRBD1 (5 bases). There are 15 residues in the CDR3. Per germline, CDR1 SQVTM and CDR2 ANQGSEA. V was pared by 0 bases and J by 7 bases, with 18 bases between.